This is a list of T cell receptor beta chains from one sample in a study of OX40 agonist ivuxolimab in advanced cancers. Clones were read by immunoSEQ multiplex PCR, and TCRdb kept only the in-frame ones, dropping some. The data hold fewer than 70,000 clones, with roughly nine tenths observed a single time. Source: CD4+ or CD8+ T cells sorted from blood, taken in a trial of the OX40 agonist ivuxolimab. Receptor source: an adult with an advanced solid tumor such as melanoma, head and neck, liver or kidney cancer. The CDR3 runs from the conserved cysteine through the conserved F or W. The D gene is left open where the match is weak. Clone size appears in some rows only: once, few, many, or a class for an expanded clone.

NA TRBD2 TRBJ2-5 TRBV5-1 TGCGCCAGCAGCTTGGTGGGGACTAGTAAGACCCAGTACTTC CASSLVGTSKTQYF
NA NA TRBJ2-1 TRBV10-3 TGTGCCATCAGTGAGTCGGGACTCACCACCAAGCAGTTCTTC CAISESGLTTKQFF
few NA TRBJ2-7 TRBV5-5 TGTGCCAGCAGCTCGCAAGACTACGAGCAGTACTTC CASSSQDYEQYF
NA NA TRBJ2-2 TRBV28 TGTGCCAGCAGTACAATAAGGTTTTACACCGGGGAGCTGTTTTTT CASSTIRFYTGELFF
NA TRBD2 TRBJ2-7 TRBV6-5 TGTGCCAGCAGGTCTACTAGCGGAAGCTCCTACGAGCAGTACTTC CASRSTSGSSYEQYF
NA NA TRBJ1-5 TRBV19 TGTGCCACCTTTAAAGGGGGATCGGCCGAGGGTCAGCCCCAGCATTTT CATFKGGSAEGQPQHF
NA NA TRBJ1-4 TRBV28 TGTGCCAGCAGTTTAGACAGGTTTGCAACTAATGAAAAACTGTTTTTT CASSLDRFATNEKLFF
once TRBD2 TRBJ2-3 TRBV5-1 TGCGCCAGCAGCCCTTCTAGCGGGAGGGTGCCAGATACGCAGTATTTT CASSPSSGRVPDTQYF
NA NA TRBJ1-4 TRBV6-5 TGTGCCAGCAGAGTTGGGCAGGGGCTTAATGAAAAACTGTTTTTT CASRVGQGLNEKLFF
NA NA TRBJ1-4 TRBV5-5 TGTGCCAGCAGCTTCTCAGGGGCCCAGAATGAAAAACTGTTTTTT CASSFSGAQNEKLFF
NA NA TRBJ2-2 TRBV11-3 TGTGCCAGCAGCTTAGGAGGGGACACCGGGGAGCTGTTTTTT CASSLGGDTGELFF
NA NA TRBJ2-5 TRBV9 TGTGCCAGCAGCATAAGTACTATAAACCAAGAGACCCAGTACTTC CASSISTINQETQYF
once TRBD1 TRBJ2-3 TRBV11-3 TGTGCCAGCAGCCCCGGGACAGGGGCCACAGATACGCAGTATTTT CASSPGTGATDTQYF
NA TRBD2 TRBJ2-2 TRBV7-2 TGTGCCAGCAGCTTAGTTTCACTAGCGGGGGGGAACACCGGGGAGCTGTTTTTT CASSLVSLAGGNTGELFF
NA TRBD2 TRBJ2-5 TRBV19 TGTGCCAGTAGTATATCCGGGGGGATAAAACAAGAGACCCAGTACTTC CASSISGGIKQETQYF
NA NA TRBJ1-2 TRBV30 TGTGCCTGGAGGAAGGCAGTCTATGGCTACACCTTC CAWRKAVYGYTF
NA NA TRBJ2-3 TRBV5-1 TGCGCCAGCAGCTTAGAAACTGCTACCTCTAGCACAGATACGCAGTATTTT CASSLETATSSTDTQYF
NA TRBD1 TRBJ1-2 TRBV6-1 TGTGCCAGCAGTGAAGCGACAGGGGTCTATGGCTACACCTTC CASSEATGVYGYTF
NA TRBD2 TRBJ2-7 TRBV4-2 TGTGCCAGCAGCCAAGATTTGGTAGCGGGCAGGTACGAGCAGTACTTC CASSQDLVAGRYEQYF
NA NA TRBJ1-1 TRBV13 TGTGCCAGCAGCTTAGTGGCCAGGTGGGGGGAGAACACTGAAGCTTTCTTT CASSLVARWGENTEAFF
NA NA TRBJ2-1 TRBV7-2 TGTGCCAGCAGCCCCAGGGGTCACTCCTACAATGAGCAGTTCTTC CASSPRGHSYNEQFF
NA NA TRBJ1-2 TRBV5-4 TGTGCCAGCAGCTTTTACCTCATGCGGGATGGCTACACCTTC CASSFYLMRDGYTF
NA NA TRBJ1-1 TRBV5-4 TGTGCCAGCAGCCCGAGGGTGGGTACTGAAGCTTTCTTT CASSPRVGTEAFF
NA NA TRBJ2-7 TRBV5-1 TGCGCCAGCAGCCCGGAGGGGGTAGCGTACGAGCAGTACTTC CASSPEGVAYEQYF
NA NA TRBJ1-5 TRBV30 TGTGCCTGGTCCTCAACAGCTAATCAGCCCCAGCATTTT CAWSSTANQPQHF
NA TRBD1 TRBJ2-2 TRBV2 TGTGCCAGCAGTTCTGACAGGGACGGGGAGCTGTTTTTT CASSSDRDGELFF
NA TRBD2 TRBJ2-3 TRBV7-9 TGTGCCAGCAGCTCAGCGGGAGGGCCGGGTAGCACAGATACGCAGTATTTT CASSSAGGPGSTDTQYF
NA TRBD2 TRBJ2-3 TRBV9 TGTGCCAGCAGCGTCAGCGGGAGAAGCACAGATACGCAGTATTTT CASSVSGRSTDTQYF
NA NA TRBJ1-6 TRBV4-1 TGCGCCAGCAGCCAAGAAAACAGGGTCCACTTT CASSQENRVHF
NA TRBD1 TRBJ2-3 TRBV5-1 TGCGCCAGCAGCTTGGTGGGACAGGGGACTAGCACAGATACGCAGTATTTT CASSLVGQGTSTDTQYF
NA NA TRBJ2-5 TRBV10-3 TGTGCCATCAGTGATCCACCCCAAGAGACCCAGTACTTC CAISDPPQETQYF
NA NA TRBJ2-2 TRBV6-6 TGTGCCAGCAGTCTTGACAGAATAAGGACCGGGGAGCTGTTTTTT CASSLDRIRTGELFF
NA TRBD1 TRBJ2-7 TRBV18 TGTGCCAGCTCAGACGGGACAGGGGGGATTGGGGAGCAGTACTTC CASSDGTGGIGEQYF
NA TRBD1 TRBJ2-3 TRBV6-1 TGTGCCAGCTACGGGACAGGGAAGACAGATACGCAGTATTTT CASYGTGKTDTQYF
NA TRBD1 TRBJ1-1 TRBV5-1 TGCGCCAGCAGCGAGGACAGGGACCGGGTCTCGGGCCCAACTCATCGGGCTTTCTTT CASSEDRDRVSGPTHRAFF
NA TRBD1 TRBJ1-2 TRBV15 TGTGCCACCAGCAGCGGGCTTAGAGTACCGGACAGGGGAGGCTATGGCTACACCTTC CATSSGLRVPDRGGYGYTF
few TRBD1 TRBJ2-6 TRBV11-2 TGTGCCAGCAGCCCCGGACAGGGTAGGGCAGGGGCCAACGTCCTGACTTTC CASSPGQGRAGANVLTF
NA NA TRBJ1-2 TRBV2 TGTGCCAGCAGTGATTTGGCGTGGACCGGCTACACCTTC CASSDLAWTGYTF
NA NA TRBJ2-4 TRBV29-1 TGCAGCGTTATAAAGGGGTTAAACATTCAGTACTTC CSVIKGLNIQYF
NA NA TRBJ2-7 TRBV5-1 TGCGCCAGCAGCTTAGGTCCCCCTAAGGGTCCGCAGTACTTC CASSLGPPKGPQYF
NA NA TRBJ1-1 TRBV18 TGTGCCAGCTCACCCCTGGGTCGCACTGAAGCTTTCTTT CASSPLGRTEAFF
NA TRBD1 TRBJ1-1 TRBV9 TGTGCCAGCAGCCCCCGGACAGGGGGCTTTGTTGAAGCTTTCTTT CASSPRTGGFVEAFF
NA NA TRBJ2-7 TRBV6-1 TGTGCCAGCAGTCCCCCCCGGACGGGTCACGAGCAGTACTTC CASSPPRTGHEQYF
NA TRBD1 TRBJ2-3 TRBV15 TGTGCCACCGGGACAGGGAACGCAGATACGCAGTATTTT CATGTGNADTQYF
NA NA TRBJ1-3 TRBV10-3 TGTGCCATCAACAGCAACTCTGGAAACACCATATATTTT CAINSNSGNTIYF
NA NA TRBJ1-1 TRBV7-8 TGTGCCAGCAGCTTGGGACACACGAACACTGAAGCTTTCTTT CASSLGHTNTEAFF
once TRBD2 TRBJ2-7 TRBV28 TGTGCCAGCAATATAGCGGGAGCCTCCTACGAGCAGTACTTC CASNIAGASYEQYF
NA TRBD1 TRBJ1-2 TRBV27 TGTGCCAGCAGTCCCCGTAGGACAGGGGAGGGCTACACCTTC CASSPRRTGEGYTF
NA TRBD1 TRBJ2-7 TRBV6-1 TGTGCCAGCCCTGGACAGGGAAGAAACGAGCAGTACTTC CASPGQGRNEQYF
NA NA TRBJ2-6 TRBV7-6 TGTGCCAGCAGCCCCGCCCGAACAGGGACTTATCCCGGGGCCAACGTCCTGACTTTC CASSPARTGTYPGANVLTF
few NA TRBJ2-5 TRBV6-6 TGTGCCAGCAGTTACCAGTACCAAGAGACCCAGTACTTC CASSYQYQETQYF
NA NA TRBJ1-1 TRBV7-2 TGTGCCAGCAGCTCCCCGGGACTCTACACTGAAGCTTTCTTT CASSSPGLYTEAFF
NA NA TRBJ2-3 TRBV4-3 TGCGCCAGCAGCTTAGGGGGTAGCACAGATACGCAGTATTTT CASSLGGSTDTQYF
NA NA TRBJ1-1 TRBV19 TGTGCCAGTAGTATAGCCCAGAACACTGAAGCTTTCTTT CASSIAQNTEAFF
NA NA TRBJ1-1 TRBV2 TGTGCCAGCAGTGGATATAGCGGGAACACTGAAGCTTTCTTT CASSGYSGNTEAFF
NA TRBD2 TRBJ2-1 TRBV10-3 TGTGCCATCAGGCTGACTAGCGGGAGGGATGATGAGCAGTTCTTC CAIRLTSGRDDEQFF
NA TRBD1 TRBJ2-7 TRBV18 TGTGCCAGCTCAGAAAAACAGGGGGCTGGGTACGAGCAGTACTTC CASSEKQGAGYEQYF
NA NA TRBJ2-2 TRBV5-4 TGTGCCAGCAGCTTGGGAGGAAGTACTACCGGGGAGCTGTTTTTT CASSLGGSTTGELFF
few NA TRBJ2-4 TRBV18 TGTGCCAGCTCACCACGAGATGCGGCCAAAAACATTCAGTACTTC CASSPRDAAKNIQYF